This is a list of T cell receptor beta chains from one sample in a study of immune cell composition in non-small cell lung cancer. Clones were sequenced by immunoSEQ multiplex PCR, and TCRdb holds only the in-frame ones, with some missing. The table has about 1,400 clones, roughly four fifths seen once. Sequencing used lung tumor tissue. These receptors were taken from a human donor with non-small cell lung cancer. Both conserved end residues are part of each CDR3. A D gene is named only where the DNA matches it firmly. A clone size is listed for some rows: how often the clone was seen (once, few, many), or a class if it is expanded.

v_gene	abundance	len	j_gene	d_gene	CDR3aa	CDR3nt
TRBV19	NA	14	TRBJ2-1	TRBD2	CASRDSGGFVEQFF	TGTGCCAGTAGGGATAGCGGGGGCTTCGTGGAGCAGTTCTTC
TRBV29-1	NA	13	TRBJ1-1	NA	CSAAPRGNTEAFF	TGCAGCGCAGCACCCCGGGGGAACACTGAAGCTTTCTTT
TRBV4-1	few	16	TRBJ2-5	NA	CASSQDAGARGETQYF	TGCGCCAGCAGCCAAGACGCGGGGGCCCGGGGAGAGACCCAGTACTTC
TRBV30	few	12	TRBJ1-2	NA	CAWTEFPGGYTF	TGTGCCTGGACGGAGTTCCCAGGGGGCTACACCTTC
TRBV9	NA	16	TRBJ2-2	NA	CASSVRGAQDTGELFF	TGTGCCAGCAGCGTACGGGGGGCGCAGGACACCGGGGAGCTGTTTTTT
TRBV19	large	14	TRBJ1-5	NA	CASNRGEGNQPQHF	TGTGCCAGTAATCGGGGGGAAGGCAATCAGCCCCAGCATTTT
TRBV19	NA	15	TRBJ1-4	TRBD1	CASIDPGQTNEKLFF	TGTGCCAGTATCGACCCGGGACAGACAAATGAAAAACTGTTTTTT
TRBV19	NA	15	TRBJ2-3	NA	CASSSGGQRTDTQYF	TGTGCCAGTAGTAGCGGGGGCCAACGCACAGATACGCAGTATTTT
TRBV6-5	NA	13	TRBJ2-5	NA	CASSYPGLETQYF	TGTGCCAGCAGTTACCCAGGGTTGGAGACCCAGTACTTC
TRBV10-3	NA	16	TRBJ2-7	NA	CAISESAGLKESEQYF	TGTGCCATCAGTGAGTCAGCAGGGCTAAAGGAGAGCGAGCAGTACTTC
TRBV7-2	NA	14	TRBJ2-3	TRBD2	CASSWGSGTDTQYF	TGTGCCAGCAGCTGGGGTAGCGGGACAGATACGCAGTATTTT
TRBV11-3	NA	15	TRBJ1-3	NA	CASSPGGSSGNTIYF	TGTGCCAGCAGCCCTGGCGGTAGCTCTGGAAACACCATATATTTT
TRBV9	few	16	TRBJ2-3	TRBD2	CASSVVGGGAGDTQYF	TGTGCCAGCAGCGTAGTAGGCGGGGGGGCCGGGGATACGCAGTATTTT
TRBV4-1	NA	16	TRBJ1-2	TRBD1	CASSQDLGGLDYGYTF	TGCGCCAGCAGCCAAGATCTAGGGGGCCTGGACTATGGCTACACCTTC
TRBV19	NA	14	TRBJ2-7	TRBD1	CASSNRQGRNEQYF	TGTGCCAGTAGTAACCGACAGGGGAGAAACGAGCAGTACTTC
TRBV29-1	NA	13	TRBJ1-1	NA	CSVEHSQNTEAFF	TGCAGCGTTGAGCACAGCCAGAACACTGAAGCTTTCTTT
TRBV11-1	NA	14	TRBJ1-1	TRBD1	CASSFDRANTEAFF	TGTGCCAGCAGCTTCGACAGGGCAAACACTGAAGCTTTCTTT
TRBV11-3	NA	13	TRBJ1-1	TRBD1	CASSPRGQFEAFF	TGTGCCAGCAGCCCAAGGGGACAGTTTGAAGCTTTCTTT
TRBV30	NA	14	TRBJ2-7	TRBD1	CAWSRGGDSYEQYF	TGTGCCTGGAGTCGAGGGGGCGACTCCTACGAGCAGTACTTC
TRBV14	NA	15	TRBJ1-2	NA	CASSQVFRGWGGYTF	TGTGCCAGCAGCCAAGTATTCAGGGGATGGGGTGGCTACACCTTC
TRBV7-9	NA	13	TRBJ1-1	NA	CASSVPLPVEAFF	TGTGCCAGCAGCGTCCCGCTTCCAGTTGAAGCTTTCTTT
TRBV27	NA	15	TRBJ2-5	TRBD1	CASSYGTGVSETQYF	TGTGCCAGCAGTTACGGGACAGGGGTTTCAGAGACCCAGTACTTC
TRBV11-1	NA	16	TRBJ1-6	NA	CASSSLKGFSGSPLHF	TGTGCCAGCAGCTCCCTTAAAGGATTCTCGGGTTCACCCCTCCACTTT
TRBV7-6	NA	15	TRBJ2-1	TRBD1	CASSSGTGPYNEQFF	TGTGCCAGCAGCTCCGGGACAGGCCCCTACAATGAGCAGTTCTTC
TRBV19	NA	17	TRBJ1-6	TRBD1	CASSDEGARGYNSPLHF	TGTGCCAGTAGTGACGAGGGGGCGCGTGGCTATAATTCACCCCTCCACTTT
TRBV19	once	15	TRBJ1-1	TRBD1	CASSSWGTGGTEAFF	TGTGCCAGTAGTTCCTGGGGTACAGGGGGCACTGAAGCTTTCTTT
TRBV28	NA	17	TRBJ1-5	NA	CASSAPVGHYSNQPQHF	TGTGCCAGCAGTGCTCCTGTTGGGCATTATAGCAATCAGCCCCAGCATTTT
TRBV5-8	NA	15	TRBJ2-5	TRBD1	CASSLGGTAQETQYF	TGTGCCAGCAGCTTGGGGGGGACAGCTCAAGAGACCCAGTACTTC
TRBV7-2	NA	15	TRBJ2-7	TRBD2	CASSTSGGSSYEQYF	TGTGCCAGCAGCACAAGCGGGGGATCCTCCTACGAGCAGTACTTC
TRBV13	few	14	TRBJ2-5	NA	CASSLGRGSETQYF	TGTGCCAGCAGCTTAGGCCGGGGGTCAGAGACCCAGTACTTC
TRBV6-6	NA	14	TRBJ2-3	TRBD1	CASNPDRGEDTQYF	TGTGCCAGCAACCCCGACAGGGGGGAAGATACGCAGTATTTT
TRBV5-3	NA	15	TRBJ1-6	NA	CARSLARGNNSPLHF	TGTGCCAGAAGCTTGGCTCGGGGAAACAATTCACCCCTCCACTTT
TRBV18	NA	15	TRBJ1-1	TRBD1	CASSPQTGSSGEAFF	TGTGCCAGCTCACCCCAGACAGGGTCTTCAGGTGAAGCTTTCTTT
TRBV14	NA	15	TRBJ2-1	TRBD2	CASSQVGLAKNEQFF	TGTGCCAGCAGCCAAGTAGGACTAGCGAAGAATGAGCAGTTCTTC
TRBV7-2	NA	15	TRBJ1-3	NA	CASSAGGWSGNTIYF	TGTGCCAGCAGCGCTGGCGGGTGGTCTGGAAACACCATATATTTT
TRBV13	NA	15	TRBJ2-2	NA	CASSLGSRRTGELFF	TGTGCCAGCAGCTTAGGGTCGCGTCGCACCGGGGAGCTGTTTTTT
TRBV2	NA	17	TRBJ1-5	TRBD1	CASSLGQGEISNQPQHF	TGTGCCAGCAGCCTCGGACAGGGGGAGATAAGCAATCAGCCCCAGCATTTT